This TCR beta chain was sequenced for a study of T cell responses to AZD1222 COVID-19 vaccine. V lost 2 bases and J lost 6, with 8 bases in between. This CDR3 comprises 13 residues. Germline CDR1 and CDR2: MDHEN and SYDVKM. This table comes from immunoSEQ multiplex PCR, and its TCRdb copy is limited to in-frame clones, with some not included. The repertoire has 95,000 to 130,000 clones, 92% of them found once; the top ten carry about 1.6%. The chain links TRBV28 to TRBJ2-1; D not resolved. This material consisted of peripheral blood, taken 28 days after the second AZD1222 dose. The clonotype was recovered from an adult who received the AZD1222 COVID-19 vaccine. The CDR3 DNA is TGTGCCAGCAGTTTAGGTCTCTTCAATGAGCAGTTCTTC. Its translation: CASSLGLFNEQFF.